One sample yielded the 12 T cell receptor beta chains listed below, sequenced in a study of cytomegalovirus exposure and HLA in healthy donors. The primer mix had 60 Vbeta and 13 Jbeta primers. TCRdb's table, derived via immunoSEQ multiplex PCR, lists solely in-frame clones and lacks some. The profile shows over 95,000 clones, 76% of them singletons. Input material: PBMCs. These TCRs come from a middle-aged woman in good health and CMV-seropositive.

In its sample, this clone was seen once. The V gene is TRBV2, the J gene TRBJ1-1; D may be TRBD1 (5 bases). The CDR3 consists of 15 residues. Germline values: CDR1 SNHLY, CDR2 FYNNEI. V lost 6 bases and J 2 bases, leaving 16 bases between the germline ends. CDR3 coding DNA: TGTGCCAGCAGGTTACGATGGGGGGATAACACTGAAGCTTTCTTT. This sequence encodes CASRLRWGDNTEAFF.

CDR3 loop: CASSVGLAGGTYEQYF. The CDR3 DNA reads TGTGCCAGCAGCGTAGGTCTAGCGGGGGGAACCTACGAGCAGTACTTC. The chain is built from TRBV9 and TRBJ2-7, with 11 nucleotides matching TRBD2. There are 16 residues in the CDR3. Germline V gene lookup returns CDR1 SGDLS and CDR2 YYNGEE. V gave up 0 bases and J gave up 2 bases; unmatched junction bases: 4.

In its sample, this clone was seen once. The V call is TRBV5-4, the J call TRBJ2-3; 7 positions match TRBD1. The CDR3 is made up of 15 amino acids. Germline lookup yields CDR1 SGHNT and CDR2 YYREEE (reference sequence). Trimming removed 0 bases from V and 4 bases from J; junction bases left unmatched: 5. The CDR3: CASSLEGAQSDTQYF. In DNA form, the CDR3 reads TGTGCCAGCAGCTTGGAGGGGGCTCAGTCAGATACGCAGTATTTT.

This clone was found a few times. The chain joins TRBV9 to TRBJ1-3; 7 bases are a match to TRBD1. The trim removed 4 bases at V and 0 bases at J, leaving 10 bases unmatched. Germline V gives CDR1 SGDLS, CDR2 YYNGEE. The CDR3 is 17 residues long. In nucleotides, the CDR3 is TGTGCCAGCAGCACAACAACAGGGGCCAGCTCTGGAAACACCATATATTTT. It codes for CASSTTTGASSGNTIYF.

This chain joins TRBV9 and TRBJ1-2, with 7 bases aligning to TRBD1. The CDR3 sequence is 11 residues long. Germline V gene data show CDR1 as SGDLS and CDR2 as YYNGEE. Losses at the gene ends were 6 bases for V and 11 bases for J; bases not matched to a gene: 7. CDR3 sequence (DNA): TGTGCCAGCAAAGGGGGCGCATTATACACCTTC. Translating it yields CASKGGALYTF.

V gene TRBV19 combines with J gene TRBJ1-1; the match to TRBD1 covers 7 bases. This CDR3 is 13 amino acids long. Germline V lookup: CDR1 LNHDA, CDR2 SQIVND (reference sequence). With V trimmed by 10 bases and J by 3 bases, 8 bases remained unmatched. The CDR3 DNA sequence: TGTGCCACCCTGACAGGGATAGACACTGAAGCTTTCTTT. It codes for CATLTGIDTEAFF.

The chain uses TRBV10-1 and TRBJ1-2; D uncertain. Trimming stripped 8 bases from V and 4 bases from J, with 14 bases between. The germline gives CDR1 WNHNN, CDR2 SYGVQD (reference sequence). The CDR3 length is 13 residues. In DNA, the CDR3 is TGCGCCAGCGGTAAGGCAGGTCCCTATGGCTACACCTTC. This gives the protein CASGKAGPYGYTF.

V usage is TRBV7-9 and J usage is TRBJ2-5; 11 positions agree with TRBD2. CDR1 and CDR2 from the germline V gene are SEHNR and FQNEAQ (reference sequence). J was trimmed by 4 bases and V by 1 base; bases with no gene match: 8. CDR3 size: 17 residues. Here the CDR3 DNA reads TGTGCCAGCAGCTTAGGTAGCGGGGGGGGCGCCGGAGAGACCCAGTACTTC. This codes for CASSLGSGGGAGETQYF.

The rearrangement links TRBV15 to TRBJ1-1, with TRBD1 as a possible D gene (5 bases). The CDR3 totals 18 residues. V was trimmed by 0 bases and J by 5 bases, leaving 22 bases between them. Germline values: CDR1 LNHNV, CDR2 YYDKDF (reference sequence). This CDR3 is CATSREVWGVGEGTEAFF. The CDR3 coding sequence is TGTGCCACCAGCAGAGAAGTATGGGGGGTCGGGGAGGGGACTGAAGCTTTCTTT.

CDR3 sequence: CSVGTGSGLETQYF. The CDR3 DNA is TGCAGCGTGGGGACAGGGTCGGGGTTAGAGACCCAGTACTTC. The V gene is TRBV29-1, the J gene TRBJ2-5, with TRBD1 matching 9 bases. The length of the CDR3 is 14 residues. Looked up from germline, CDR1 is SQVTM and CDR2 is ANQGSEA. With 6 bases clipped from V and 4 bases from J, the junction kept 9 bases outside the gene matches.

The rearrangement joins TRBV6-1 to TRBJ2-5, with D possibly being TRBD2 (6 bases). The germline V gene has CDR1 MNHNS and CDR2 SASEGT. The CDR3 loop spans 14 amino acids. V was clipped by 6 bases and J by 3 bases, with 14 bases between them. CDR3 region: CASSRPWGEETQYF. CDR3 nucleotide sequence: TGTGCCAGCAGCAGGCCGTGGGGGGAAGAGACCCAGTACTTC.

The chain combines TRBV2 with TRBJ1-6; TRBD1 might be the D (6 bases). The CDR3 length is 16 residues. The germline gives CDR1 SNHLY, CDR2 FYNNEI. With 2 bases removed from V and 6 bases from J, the gap between germline ends came to 14 bases. CDR3 region: CASSERQANSNSPLHF. CDR3 coding DNA: TGTGCCAGCAGTGAACGACAGGCTAACTCTAATTCACCCCTCCACTTT.